Below, 3 T cell receptor beta chains from the same sample are listed, as sequenced in a study of blood T cell repertoires in COVID-19 (dated by TCRdb to the early 2020s). Library preparation employed the immunoSEQ multiplex PCR assay. TCRdb retrieved this table from immuneACCESS and kept in-frame rearrangements only. Not all clones are present; in checked studies, unresolved V genes account for under half, and no reason is known for the remainder. A total of about 62,000 clones appear in this sample, around 91% of them only once. The ten largest account for approximately 20% of the sample. Source material: peripheral blood. Source of these receptors: a woman aged 55-70 years with COVID-19, enrolled during active disease.

In this sample, this clone turned up once. The V call is TRBV7-9, the J call TRBJ2-1; 8 positions match TRBD2. The CDR3 loop spans 17 amino acids. Germline V lookup: CDR1 SEHNR, CDR2 FQNEAQ (reference sequence). Trimming removed 4 bases from V and 5 bases from J; junction bases left unmatched: 13. DNA for the CDR3: TGTGCCAGCAGCTCAGATTCTCCGGGACTAGGTCACAATGAGCAGTTCTTC. This encodes CASSSDSPGLGHNEQFF.

J is TRBJ1-3 and V is TRBV5-4; unclear D gene. Trimming pared 0 bases from V and 0 bases from J, leaving 10 bases between. CDR1 is SGHNT and CDR2 is YYREEE in the germline V gene (reference sequence). This CDR3 has 16 residues. The CDR3 protein is CASSLGSTGSGNTIYF. In DNA, the CDR3 is TGTGCCAGCAGCTTGGGCAGCACGGGCTCTGGAAACACCATATATTTT.

This rearrangement joins TRBV9 to TRBJ1-1, with 12 nucleotides matching TRBD1. Unmatched junction bases numbered 8, after V lost 7 bases and J lost 1 base. This CDR3 has 16 residues. CDR1 and CDR2 from the germline V gene are SGDLS and YYNGEE. The CDR3 reads CASGTGGTLRNTEAFF. CDR3 in DNA: TGTGCCAGCGGGACAGGGGGCACGCTAAGGAACACTGAAGCTTTCTTT.